This T cell receptor beta chain was captured by sequencing in a study of cytotoxic CD8 clonotypes in ibrutinib-treated CLL. The CDR3 runs 15 residues. The V gene's germline CDR1 is LNHDA and CDR2 SQIVND (reference sequence). V shed 2 bases and J 0 bases; nucleotides not matched to a gene: 1. Depths of 1 in 200,000 to 1 in 1 million T cells were the sequencing target. Only in-frame clones appear in the TCRdb table, and some are missing; sequencing was by immunoSEQ multiplex PCR. The sample holds about 310,000 clones, around four fifths seen once. This TCR was sampled from a human donor with chronic lymphocytic leukemia. The chain couples TRBV19 to TRBJ1-5, with TRBD1 identical over 7 bases. Sequencing used PBMCs, obtained before ibrutinib treatment. The CDR3 loop is CASSITGDSNQPQHF. The CDR3 nucleotides are TGTGCCAGTAGTATAACAGGGGATAGCAATCAGCCCCAGCATTTT.